Listed below are T cell receptor beta chains from one sample, sequenced in a study of response to subunit inactivated influenza vaccine. MiXCR was run by TCRdb on the RT-PCR reads, yielding one entry per CDR3 protein. The sample holds hundreds of thousands of distinct CDR3 sequences, over 11% seen once. Sequenced material: PBMCs from blood, taken 14 to 15 days before vaccination. Source of these receptors: a man over 45 who received an inactivated influenza vaccine. The CDR3 runs from the conserved cysteine through the conserved F or W. The D gene is left open where the match is weak. The listing skips clone size in some rows; elsewhere it reads once, few, many or a size class.

j_call d_call clone_size v_call cdr3_aa cdr3_nt
TRBJ2-5 - - TRBV5-1 CASSLLPPFGSETQYF TGCGCCAGCAGCTTGTTACCGCCCTTTGGGAGTGAGACCCAGTACTTC
TRBJ1-2 - - TRBV12-3/TRBV12-4 CASSRVLYGYTF TGTGCCAGCAGCCGGGTCCTCTATGGCTACACCTTC
TRBJ2-3 TRBD2 - TRBV4-1 CASSQGLAVDTQYF TGCGCCAGCAGCCAGGGACTAGCGGTAGATACGCAGTATTTT
TRBJ1-1 TRBD1 - TRBV3-1 CASSQDTGGFFANTEAFF TGTGCCAGCAGCCAAGATACAGGGGGATTCTTTGCGAACACTGAAGCTTTCTTT
TRBJ2-5 - - TRBV5-1 CASSSEGRAGGETQYF TGCGCCAGCAGCTCCGAAGGGCGGGCAGGCGGGGAGACCCAGTACTTC
TRBJ1-1 - many TRBV20-1 CSARPGITEAFF TGCAGTGCTAGGCCCGGGATCACTGAAGCTTTCTTT
TRBJ1-1 TRBD1 few TRBV5-1 CASSLRPWPGQGNTEAFF TGCGCCAGCAGCTTGCGACCTTGGCCGGGACAGGGGAACACTGAAGCTTTCTTT
TRBJ2-4 TRBD1 - TRBV28 CASSLQGAVAKNIQYF TGTGCCAGCAGCTTACAGGGGGCCGTAGCCAAAAACATTCAGTACTTC
TRBJ1-5 - - TRBV6-2/TRBV6-3 CASSLRGVNQPQHF TGTGCCAGCAGCCTACGGGGTGTCAATCAGCCCCAGCATTTT
TRBJ2-1 TRBD2 few TRBV20-1 CSAPVPGGVDEQFF TGCAGTGCCCCGGTTCCGGGAGGTGTCGATGAGCAGTTCTTC
TRBJ2-3 - - TRBV11-2 CASSLNPSGDTQYF TGTGCCAGCAGCTTAAACCCCAGCGGAGATACGCAGTATTTT
TRBJ2-3 - - TRBV29-1 CSVPLTDVDTQYF TGCAGCGTACCGCTAACGGACGTAGATACGCAGTATTTT
TRBJ1-2 - few TRBV7-2 CASSLFGNSNYGYTF TGTGCCAGCAGCTTGTTCGGCAACTCTAACTATGGCTACACCTTC
TRBJ2-5 - few TRBV20-1 CSARSPTGGGKTQYF TGCAGTGCTAGATCCCCGACAGGAGGGGGGAAGACCCAGTACTTC
TRBJ1-1 - few TRBV29-1 CSVEDRLGNTEAFF TGCAGCGTTGAAGATCGGCTGGGGAACACTGAAGCTTTCTTT
TRBJ2-1 - - TRBV7-9 CASSPAQGGYDEQFF TGTGCCAGCAGCCCGGCGCAGGGGGGGTACGATGAGCAGTTCTTC
TRBJ1-2 TRBD1 few TRBV20-1 CSALGQGNYGYTF TGCAGTGCCCTTGGACAGGGAAACTATGGCTACACCTTC
TRBJ2-7 TRBD2 - TRBV10-3 CAISESGLAGDTYEQYF TGTGCCATCAGTGAGTCGGGTCTAGCGGGGGACACCTACGAGCAGTACTTC
TRBJ1-3 - - TRBV5-1 CASSFEGTAGNTIYF TGCGCCAGCAGCTTTGAGGGAACGGCTGGAAACACCATATATTTT
TRBJ2-5 TRBD2 few TRBV5-1 CASSSPGLAGQETQYF TGCGCCAGCAGCTCCCCGGGACTAGCGGGTCAAGAGACCCAGTACTTC
TRBJ1-1 - - TRBV7-2 CASSFISIWGDTEAFF TGTGCCAGCAGCTTCATTAGCATTTGGGGGGACACTGAAGCTTTCTTT
TRBJ1-1 - - TRBV7-6 CASSLGHLPNTEAFF TGTGCCAGCAGCTTAGGACACCTTCCGAACACTGAAGCTTTCTTT
TRBJ2-1 - - TRBV11-2 CASSLDTWTMDNEQFF TGTGCCAGCAGCTTAGATACCTGGACTATGGACAATGAGCAGTTCTTC
TRBJ1-2 TRBD1 few TRBV6-1 CASLVSGTGNYGYTF TGTGCCAGCCTGGTGTCCGGGACAGGGAACTATGGCTACACCTTC
TRBJ1-6 - - TRBV5-1 CASSRERVGPGSPLHF TGCGCCAGCAGCCGAGAAAGAGTAGGGCCCGGTTCACCCCTCCACTTT
TRBJ2-5 - few TRBV12-3/TRBV12-4 CASSPRPAGETQYF TGTGCCAGCAGTCCCAGGCCGGCCGGAGAGACCCAGTACTTC
TRBJ2-7 - - TRBV28 CASRWGSDYEQYF TGTGCCAGCAGGTGGGGTAGCGACTACGAGCAGTACTTC
TRBJ2-7 - few TRBV27 CASSSVPGAYEQYF TGTGCCAGCAGTTCCGTCCCGGGGGCCTACGAGCAGTACTTC
TRBJ2-3 - few TRBV10-3 CAISDGRRGGTQYF TGTGCCATCAGTGATGGCCGGCGGGGAGGTACGCAGTATTTT
TRBJ2-5 TRBD1 - TRBV12-3/TRBV12-4 CASSQQGASSETQYF TGTGCCAGCAGTCAACAGGGGGCCTCGTCGGAGACCCAGTACTTC
TRBJ1-5 - many TRBV19 CASSRQDNQPQHF TGTGCCAGTAGTCGACAGGATAATCAGCCGCAGCATTTT
TRBJ2-4 TRBD2 - TRBV28 CASSGGRAGVAKNIQYF TGTGCCAGCAGTGGGGGAAGAGCGGGGGTAGCCAAAAACATTCAGTACTTC
TRBJ2-1 - - TRBV4-3 CASSQVSRGSAKGQFF TGCGCCAGCAGCCAAGTTAGCAGGGGAAGCGCAAAGGGGCAGTTCTTC